The source of this TCR beta chain is a study of blood T cell repertoires in COVID-19. The protocol was immunoSEQ multiplex PCR, while the TCRdb copy is restricted to in-frame clones and leaves out a portion. The repertoire holds about 83,000 clones, about 86% seen once, with roughly 20% in the top ten. Input material: peripheral blood. The clonotype was recovered from a woman older than 75 in a cohort sampled during active or convalescent COVID-19.

This CDR3 is CASSQDRPLSDRHQPQHF. In nucleotides, the CDR3 is TGTGCCAGCAGCCAAGATAGGCCCCTTTCGGACAGGCATCAGCCCCAGCATTTT. The V call is TRBV3-1 (or the pseudogene TRBV3-2), the J call TRBJ1-5, with 7 positions matching TRBD1. The V and J ends lost 0 bases and 5 bases, in that order; junction bases with no gene match: 13. The length of the CDR3 is 18 residues. Germline CDR1 and CDR2: LGHDT and YNNKEL (reference sequence).